These 24 T cell receptor beta chains came from one sample sequenced in a study of T cell responses to AZD1222 COVID-19 vaccine. Sequencing was performed with immunoSEQ multiplex PCR; in TCRdb, only in-frame clones are kept and a portion is missing. The sample carries about 75,000 clones, roughly 91% recorded once. This specimen was peripheral blood, taken 28 days after the second AZD1222 dose. These receptors originate from an adult who received the AZD1222 COVID-19 vaccine.

CDR3 region: CASSLGGGTEAFF. CDR3 bases: TGTGCCAGCTCTTTAGGGGGGGGGACTGAAGCTTTCTTT. The J gene is TRBJ1-1, the V gene TRBV25-1; tentative D call: TRBD1 (6 bases). The CDR3 sequence is 13 residues long. CDR1 and CDR2 from the germline V gene are MGHDK and SYGVNS. Trimming took off 8 bases at V and 5 bases at J, with 15 bases between the two ends.

In this sample, this clone turned up a few times. The chain couples TRBV7-9 to TRBJ2-3, with D possibly TRBD1 on 5 matching bases. V was clipped by 5 bases and J by 14 bases, with 23 bases between them. Germline lookup yields CDR1 SEHNR and CDR2 FQNEAQ (reference sequence). The CDR3 has 14 amino acids. DNA for the CDR3: TGTGCCAGCAGCCCCTCGCAAACAATAGCAGGGTTGTATTTT. Amino acids: CASSPSQTIAGLYF.

The chain recombines TRBV5-1 with TRBJ2-2; D may be TRBD2 (5 bases). This CDR3 region has 12 residues. The V end was cut by 4 bases, the J end by 6 bases, with 7 bases between. Germline CDR1 and CDR2: SGHRS and YFSETQ. In DNA form, the CDR3 reads TGCGCCAGCAGCCGTAGCGCCGGGGAGCTGTTTTTT. Its translation: CASSRSAGELFF.

The J gene is TRBJ2-5, the V gene TRBV11-3; TRBD1 aligns across 9 bases. V trimming: 4 bases; J trimming: 2 bases; junction bases outside the gene matches: 5. This CDR3 has 15 amino acids. The germline V gene encodes CDR1 SGHNT and CDR2 YENEEA. For the CDR3, the DNA is TGTGCCAGCAGCTCCCGACAGGGGGGTCAAGAGACCCAGTACTTC. It yields the protein CASSSRQGGQETQYF.

The rearrangement joins TRBV6-5 to TRBJ2-1, with D perhaps given as TRBD1 or TRBD2 (5 bases each). Germline V gene lookup returns CDR1 MNHEY and CDR2 SVGAGI. This CDR3 comprises 13 residues. V lost 5 bases to trimming and J lost 5 bases, with 10 bases between them. CDR3 bases: TGTGCCAGCAGTCCCGGGACGGACAATGAGCAGTTCTTC. Protein sequence: CASSPGTDNEQFF.

The J gene is TRBJ1-5, the V gene TRBV19; D might be TRBD1 (5 bases). The germline V and J ends were trimmed by 6 bases and 0 bases, with 21 bases remaining between them. There are 18 residues in the CDR3. The germline gives CDR1 LNHDA, CDR2 SQIVND (reference sequence). The CDR3 DNA sequence: TGTGCCAGTAGCCCCCTGGTGGGGTGGGGCTATAGCAATCAGCCCCAGCATTTT. Residues: CASSPLVGWGYSNQPQHF.

This chain uses TRBV14 with TRBJ2-1; D may be TRBD1 (5 bases). The V and J ends lost 0 bases and 6 bases respectively, with 18 bases between them. Germline CDR1 reads SGHDN; CDR2 reads FVKESK. This CDR3 contains 17 residues. CDR3 sequence reads: CASSQDRGHSPINEQFF. CDR3 in DNA: TGTGCCAGCAGCCAAGATAGAGGACATTCCCCTATCAATGAGCAGTTCTTC.

In this sample, this clone turned up once. The chain uses TRBV21-1 and TRBJ2-7; the table's D call TRBD1 went unverified against the DNA. TRBV21-1 is shown as a pseudogene. There are 16 residues in the CDR3. The CDR3 loop is CASSKGLRDRAYEQYF. In nucleotides, the CDR3 is TGTGCCAGCAGCAAAGGTCTCAGAGACAGGGCCTACGAGCAGTACTTC.

This clone was counted between two and nine times. The chain uses TRBV7-8 and TRBJ2-2; either TRBD1 or TRBD2 may supply D (5 bases each). The CDR3 extends over 15 amino acids. Germline V lookup: CDR1 SGHVS, CDR2 FQNEAQ. Trimming left V 5 bases short and J 3 bases short, with 13 bases between. The CDR3 here is CASSAEGSYTGELFF. The DNA of the CDR3 is TGTGCCAGCAGCGCCGAGGGGTCGTACACCGGGGAGCTGTTTTTT.

The V gene is TRBV5-1, the J gene TRBJ2-7, with unresolved D. Per the germline V gene, CDR1 is SGHRS and CDR2 is YFSETQ. Between the trimmed V and J ends, which lost 5 bases and 3 bases, there was a span of 9 bases. The CDR3 extends over 12 amino acids. The CDR3 nucleotides read TGCGCCAGCAGAAGCAGCAACTACGAGCAGTACTTC. It encodes CASRSSNYEQYF.

The rearrangement joins TRBV19 to TRBJ2-7; D possibly uses TRBD1 or TRBD2 (5 bases each). Germline CDR1 and CDR2: LNHDA and SQIVND (reference sequence). Trimming stripped 5 bases from V and 3 bases from J, with 11 bases between. This CDR3 has 13 residues. Here the CDR3 reads CASSVAGSYEQYF. CDR3 nucleotide sequence: TGTGCCAGTAGTGTGGCAGGGAGCTACGAGCAGTACTTC.

The chain employs TRBV12-5 and TRBJ1-5; unclear D gene. The V gene's germline CDR1 is LGHNT and CDR2 FRNRAP. V lost 1 base and J 3 bases, leaving 4 bases between the germline ends. This CDR3 has 13 residues. The CDR3 region is CASGLEDNQPQHF. For the CDR3, the DNA is TGTGCTAGTGGTTTGGAAGACAATCAGCCCCAGCATTTT. Looking up the rest from reference TRBV12-5 and TRBJ1-5 gives the full variable domain: DARVTQTPRHKVTEMGQEVTMRCQPILGHNTVFWYRQTMMQGLELLAYFRNRAPLDDSGMPKDRFSAEMPDATLATLKIQPSEPRDSAVYFCASGLEDNQPQHFGDGTRLSIL.

CDR3 loop: CASSQDLTGYEQYF. CDR3 bases: TGCGCCAGCAGCCAAGATTTGACGGGATACGAGCAGTACTTC. The V and J genes are TRBV4-3 and TRBJ2-7; D perhaps matches TRBD2 (5 bases). The V end lost 0 bases, the J end lost 4 bases, and 10 bases lay between the germline ends. Per the germline V gene, CDR1 is LGHNA and CDR2 is YSLEER. The CDR3 extends over 14 amino acids.

This clone was detected only once. V is TRBV6-5 and J is TRBJ2-2, with TRBD2 matching over 14 bases. This CDR3 is 15 amino acids long. Germline CDR1 and CDR2: MNHEY and SVGAGI. V was clipped by 6 bases and J by 5 bases; unmatched bases: 2. The CDR3 DNA reads as TGTGCCAGCAGGGGACTAGCGGGGGTGACCGGGGAGCTGTTTTTT. Its protein product is CASRGLAGVTGELFF.

CDR3 residues: CASARQGVLDTQYF. The CDR3 nucleotides read TGTGCCAGCGCCCGACAGGGGGTTCTGGATACGCAGTATTTT. This sequence joins TRBV2 and TRBJ2-3, with TRBD1 matching over 9 bases. Trimming cost V 8 bases and J 6 bases; bases outside gene matches: 9. Germline-derived CDR1 and CDR2 are SNHLY and FYNNEI. This CDR3 has 14 amino acids. Full variable domain (outside the CDR3, taken from reference TRBV2 and TRBJ2-3): EPEVTQTPSHQVTQMGQEVILRCVPISNHLYFYWYRQILGQKVEFLVSFYNNEISEKSEIFDDQFSVERPDGSNFTLKIRSTKLEDSAMYFCASARQGVLDTQYFGPGTRLTVL.

The rearrangement uses TRBV30 and TRBJ2-3; 12 bases align to TRBD1. Per the germline V gene, CDR1 is GTSNPN and CDR2 is SVGIG (reference sequence). The ends lost 4 bases at V and 3 bases at J; junction bases unmatched: 8. This CDR3 is 16 amino acids long. The CDR3 bases are TGTGCCTGGACCCAAGGGACAGGGGGCTTGACAGATACGCAGTATTTT. This sequence encodes CAWTQGTGGLTDTQYF.

This chain links TRBV5-8 with TRBJ2-1, with 7 bases matching TRBD1. This CDR3 comprises 14 residues. Germline-derived CDR1 and CDR2 are SGHTS and YDEGEE. J gave up 7 bases and V 5 bases, and 9 bases lay outside the gene matches. The CDR3 loop is CASRRGTVLNEQFF. The CDR3 DNA follows: TGTGCCAGCAGAAGGGGGACAGTTCTGAATGAGCAGTTCTTC.

The V and J genes are TRBV30 and TRBJ1-1; D is ambiguous. Trimming removed 3 bases from V and 3 bases from J, with 5 bases in between. The CDR3 extends over 11 amino acids. Germline values: CDR1 GTSNPN, CDR2 SVGIG (reference sequence). The DNA of the CDR3 is TGTGCCTGGAGGCCCTACACTGAAGCTTTCTTT. It is translated as CAWRPYTEAFF.

This clone appeared a few times. This rearrangement joins TRBV6-5 to TRBJ2-5; TRBD1 or TRBD2 may be the D gene (5 bases each). CDR1 MNHEY and CDR2 SVGAGI come from the germline V gene. This CDR3 contains 16 residues. V gave up 3 bases and J gave up 0 bases, with 14 bases separating them. Written as DNA, the CDR3 is TGTGCCAGCAGTTATTATGTCGGGGCAGACCAAGAGACCCAGTACTTC. Its translation is CASSYYVGADQETQYF.

The chain is built from TRBV7-2 and TRBJ1-2; weak D call: TRBD1 (6 bases). CDR3 length equals 14 residues. Germline V gives CDR1 SGHTA, CDR2 FQGNSA. V dropped 3 bases and J dropped 3 bases, with 11 bases sitting between them. Here the CDR3 DNA reads TGTGCCAGCAGCTTGGCAGGGGAGTACTATGGCTACACCTTC. Amino acid sequence: CASSLAGEYYGYTF.

The CDR3 coding sequence is TGCAGCGTTGGGCCCCCGGACAGGGCTAACGAGCAGTACTTC. Its translation is CSVGPPDRANEQYF. The chain combines TRBV29-1 with TRBJ2-7; TRBD1 agrees at 8 bases. CDR1 and CDR2 (germline): SQVTM, ANQGSEA. The CDR3 runs 14 residues. Trimming took 4 bases from V and 5 from J; bases not matched to a gene: 10.

The V call is TRBV7-2, the J call TRBJ1-5; 8 positions match TRBD1. This CDR3 comprises 14 residues. Trimming cost V 6 bases and J 6 bases; bases outside gene matches: 7. Germline CDR1 and CDR2: SGHTA and FQGNSA. CDR3 amino acids: CASSATGGVQPQHF. The CDR3 nucleotides are TGTGCCAGCAGTGCTACAGGGGGAGTTCAGCCCCAGCATTTT. The full variable domain, with the rest looked up from reference TRBV7-2 and TRBJ1-5, is GAGVSQSPSNKVTEKGKDVELRCDPISGHTALYWYRQSLGQGLEFLIYFQGNSAPDKSGLPSDRFSAERTGGSVSTLTIQRTQQEDSAVYLCASSATGGVQPQHFGDGTRLSIL.

The rearrangement uses TRBV7-2 and TRBJ1-4; TRBD1 matches 7 bases. Germline V gene data show CDR1 as SGHTA and CDR2 as FQGNSA. The V segment lost 6 bases and the J segment 6 bases; nucleotides outside the gene matches: 19. This CDR3 comprises 18 residues. This CDR3 reads CASSSSTGTVFGHEKLFF. The CDR3 region has the DNA TGTGCCAGCAGTTCCTCAACCGGGACAGTCTTCGGCCATGAAAAACTGTTTTTT.

This clone ranks as medium-sized (0.01 to 0.1%). V usage is TRBV7-2 and J usage is TRBJ1-3; D perhaps matches TRBD1 (5 bases). V lost 5 bases, J lost 0 bases, and 14 bases lay in between. CDR3 length equals 16 residues. Per the germline V gene, CDR1 is SGHTA and CDR2 is FQGNSA. The chain's CDR3 is CASSPNRQSSGNTIYF. In nucleotides, the CDR3 is TGTGCCAGCAGCCCTAACCGACAGTCCTCTGGAAACACCATATATTTT.